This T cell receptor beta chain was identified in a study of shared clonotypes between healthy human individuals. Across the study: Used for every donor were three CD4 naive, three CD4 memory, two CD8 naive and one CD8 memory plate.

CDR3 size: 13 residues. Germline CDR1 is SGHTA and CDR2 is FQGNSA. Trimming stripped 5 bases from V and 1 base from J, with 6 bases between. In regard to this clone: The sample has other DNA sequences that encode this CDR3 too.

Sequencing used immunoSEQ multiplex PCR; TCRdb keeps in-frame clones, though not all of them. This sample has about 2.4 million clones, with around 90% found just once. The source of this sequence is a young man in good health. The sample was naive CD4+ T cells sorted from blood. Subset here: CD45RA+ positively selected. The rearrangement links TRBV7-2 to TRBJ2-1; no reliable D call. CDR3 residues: CASSLRSYNEQFF. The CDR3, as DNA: TGTGCCAGCAGCCTAAGGTCCTACAATGAGCAGTTCTTC. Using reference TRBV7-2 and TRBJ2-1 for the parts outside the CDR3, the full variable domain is GAGVSQSPSNKVTEKGKDVELRCDPISGHTALYWYRQSLGQGLEFLIYFQGNSAPDKSGLPSDRFSAERTGGSVSTLTIQRTQQEDSAVYLCASSLRSYNEQFFGPGTRLTVL.